A selection of T cell receptor beta chains follows, all from one sample in a study of cytomegalovirus exposure and HLA in healthy donors. The repertoire was sequenced with immunoSEQ multiplex PCR; TCRdb's copy has only in-frame clones and lacks some. In the table there are more than 95,000 clones, around 72% of which are singletons. What was sequenced was PBMCs. These receptors originate from a man aged 25-40 years in good health and CMV-seronegative. CDR3s include the opening cysteine and the closing phenylalanine or tryptophan. D genes are given only for firm matches. Expanded clones get a size class; other rows say once, few or many, or leave the size out.

J	V	D	size	CDR3	DNA
TRBJ2-7	TRBV7-2	-	-	CASSPSPRYHEQYF	TGTGCCAGCAGCCCATCGCCGCGGTACCACGAGCAGTACTTC
TRBJ1-5	TRBV5-8	-	few	CASRERAGNSNQPQHF	TGTGCCAGCAGGGAACGGGCGGGAAATAGCAATCAGCCCCAGCATTTT
TRBJ2-5	TRBV7-8	TRBD2	-	CASSSSPPFSGRAMETQYF	TGTGCCAGCAGCTCCTCCCCTCCGTTTAGCGGGAGGGCCATGGAGACCCAGTACTTC
TRBJ2-3	TRBV18	TRBD2	once	CASSPPGLAGAAGTQYF	TGTGCCAGCTCACCCCCCGGACTAGCGGGGGCGGCAGGAACGCAGTATTTT
TRBJ1-2	TRBV14	TRBD1	-	CASSPGGWGYGYTF	TGTGCCAGCAGTCCAGGGGGCTGGGGGTATGGCTACACCTTC
TRBJ1-2	TRBV28	-	-	CASSPPMGAGVLGYGYTF	TGTGCCAGCAGTCCCCCCATGGGGGCAGGGGTTTTGGGCTATGGCTACACCTTC
TRBJ1-6	TRBV6-1	TRBD1	few	CASSEQGVNSPLHF	TGTGCCAGCAGTGAACAGGGGGTGAATTCACCCCTCCACTTT
TRBJ2-7	TRBV4-1	-	-	CASSQVRGRSGHEQYF	TGCGCCAGCAGCCAAGTTCGTGGGAGAAGTGGCCACGAGCAGTACTTC
TRBJ1-4	TRBV2	TRBD1	few	CASSEVGTGVGELFF	TGTGCCAGCAGTGAGGTCGGGACAGGGGTGGGGGAACTGTTTTTT
TRBJ2-1	TRBV7-2	-	-	CASSTTLGLEQFF	TGTGCCAGCAGCACAACACTCGGACTTGAGCAGTTCTTC
TRBJ1-1	TRBV6-5	-	once	CASSFDRAAKETEAFF	TGTGCCAGCAGTTTCGACCGCGCCGCTAAGGAGACTGAAGCTTTCTTT
TRBJ1-5	TRBV5-1	TRBD1	-	CASSTDGGGQAQHF	TGCGCCAGCAGCACCGACGGGGGAGGACAGGCCCAGCATTTT
TRBJ2-3	TRBV10-3	-	-	CAISTPGSAAQYF	TGTGCCATCAGTACTCCCGGGTCTGCGGCGCAGTATTTT
TRBJ1-1	TRBV19	-	-	CASSISERTEAFF	TGTGCCAGTAGTATAAGTGAACGGACTGAAGCTTTCTTT
TRBJ2-7	TRBV28	-	-	CAIQGLTYEQYF	TGTGCCATCCAGGGCCTTACCTACGAGCAGTACTTC
TRBJ2-7	TRBV6-6	TRBD1	-	CASRGQGENEQYF	TGTGCCAGCAGGGGACAGGGGGAGAACGAGCAGTACTTC
TRBJ2-3	TRBV4-1	TRBD2	-	CASSQDGLAASTDTQYF	TGCGCCAGCAGCCAAGATGGACTAGCGGCTAGCACAGATACGCAGTATTTT
TRBJ2-1	TRBV29-1	TRBD2	once	CSVGPGGGGDEQFF	TGCAGCGTCGGACCGGGGGGGGGTGGCGATGAGCAGTTCTTC
TRBJ2-1	TRBV29-1	TRBD2	-	CSVATSGGDNEQFF	TGCAGCGTTGCCACTAGCGGGGGGGACAATGAGCAGTTCTTC
TRBJ2-1	TRBV7-2	TRBD2	-	CASSLAGTSSYNEQFF	TGTGCCAGCAGCCTAGCCGGGACTAGCTCCTACAATGAGCAGTTCTTC
TRBJ2-7	TRBV19	TRBD1	-	CASSDPGQGNEQYF	TGTGCCAGTAGCGACCCGGGACAGGGCAACGAGCAGTACTTC
TRBJ1-1	TRBV6-1	TRBD1	-	CASSEAGTGGGTEAFF	TGTGCCAGCAGTGAAGCGGGGACAGGGGGGGGAACTGAAGCTTTCTTT
TRBJ1-5	TRBV19	-	-	CASSPVEGQYSNQPQHF	TGTGCCAGTAGTCCCGTCGAGGGACAATATAGCAATCAGCCCCAGCATTTT
TRBJ2-6	TRBV11-3	-	-	CASSLSSPSGANVLTF	TGTGCCAGCAGCTTATCGAGCCCGTCTGGGGCCAACGTCCTGACTTTC
TRBJ2-3	TRBV7-7	-	-	CASSPGGRHGADTQYF	TGTGCCAGCAGCCCAGGTGGGAGGCACGGCGCAGATACGCAGTATTTT
TRBJ2-5	TRBV7-6	-	-	CASSLGPDQETQYF	TGTGCCAGCAGCTTGGGGCCAGACCAAGAGACCCAGTACTTC
TRBJ1-1	TRBV4-2	TRBD1	-	CASSQGQGEDEAFF	TGTGCCAGCAGCCAAGGGCAGGGGGAGGATGAAGCTTTCTTT